The following is a T cell receptor beta chain sequence with its context. This clonotype was seen many times. The antigen it binds to is not known. Base-call qualities are not available, and no considerably larger clone is one nucleotide away. Receptor libraries were prepared by 3' RACE. TCR libraries were built from RNA using a 3' RACE protocol with unique molecular identifiers to correct PCR amplification bias. Up to about 12 amplicon libraries were pooled and sequenced on an Illumina MiSeq with v2 2x250 paired-end chemistry. Per the authors' processing: Reads were processed with Decombinator for assignment of V and J genes and CDR3, and barcode-based correction of errors and PCR bias was applied. Before the Gini coefficient was calculated with the R ineq package, repertoires were subsampled to the same depth. Three approaches were used to assess CDR3 similarity: GLIPH, Hamming distance and a shared triplet metric. TCRdb trimmed the raw reads at Q25, called clones with MiXCR and kept productive beta chains. Rows matching on CDR3 protein sequence are summarized as one entry with the most common DNA and genes. TCRdb's processing, not the authors' own work, is the source of the V and J calls. A total of around 47,000 distinct CDR3 sequences appear in this sample, more than 3.5% of them only once. The ten largest clones add up to approximately 0.7% of the sample.

This record belongs to a study of HIV-infected children after antiretroviral therapy interruption (dated by TCRdb to about 2019). For context, the study as a whole: Eight children were included: four on planned treatment interruption and four on continuous treatment, all with CD4+ count above 500 and viral load below 50 copies/ml. Median age was around 8.9 years in the interruption group and 8 years in the continuous treatment group. Most participating children had recorded exposure to EBV and CMV. In the interruption arm, samples were obtained at week 0, week 12, end of interruption (week 24 or 48), and about 3 years after study end. Continuous-treatment samples were analyzed from corresponding weeks 0, 48 and 150. Alongside thymic output measurements, TCR repertoires of children on planned treatment interruption were compared with TCR repertoires of children on continuous antiretroviral treatment. The paper's findings and limits, for the study overall: In naive CD4+ repertoires of PTI patients, CDR3 sharing between time points fell after interruption began; many sequences were shared between end of interruption and 3 years later. The low number of patients is regarded as a limitation, and the data should be interpreted with caution. Minor non-naive CD45RA+ populations, such as EMRA or stem memory cells, might be present among the sorted CD45RA+ naive cells. An increase in the naive CD4+ Gini coefficient was observed by the end of treatment interruption, suggesting clonal expansion, and a return to baseline was observed by 3 years.

V is shortened by 10 bases, J by 7 bases, and the region joining them spans 7 bases. The germline V gene specifies MNHNS as CDR1 and SASEGT as CDR2. The CDR3 measures 9 amino acids from cysteine to phenylalanine. Of the read, only the CDR3 DNA is kept; its 27 bases are in frame from base 1. Reading the label with the study, this specimen's treatment or condition is: PENTA 11 planned treatment interruption arm or continuous ART arm. Children from the United Kingdom aged 2 to 15 years who had been given at least three-drug ART for at least 24 weeks were enrolled as participants. Cryopreserved PBMCs containing at least 5 million viable cells were needed, and a handful of candidate patients were excluded because their viable PBMC yield was low. Using a FACSAria III cell sorter, naive CD4+ CD45RA+ CD45RO- T cells were FACS-sorted out of thawed PBMCs. After sorting, cells were fixed, and RNA was extracted with the RNeasy FFPE kit and then with the RNeasy Micro kit.

This TCR came from a pool of human donors with HIV. This specimen was CD45RA+ CD4+ T cells from PBMCs, pooled from several time points, taken from a donor given antiretroviral therapy, either interrupted or continuous. The label giving this sample's cell subset or site can be read as: naive CD4+ CD45RA+ CD45RO- T cells. The sequence is built from TRBV6-1 and TRBJ1-1; a confident D gene designation cannot be given. The nucleotide sequence reads TGTGCCACCCAAATTGAAGCTTTCTTT. Protein translation: CATQIEAFF.